These 25 T cell receptor beta chains came from one sample sequenced in a study of PD-1 blockade in mismatch repair-deficient tumors. Assay used: immunoSEQ multiplex PCR; TCRdb lists only in-frame clones, some missing. The sample carries about 17,000 clones, nearly 85% recorded once. The source was PBMCs, collected 22 weeks after starting pembrolizumab. The receptor source for this set is an adult with mismatch repair-deficient cancer.

The chain employs TRBV6-6 and TRBJ1-2; a weak D match, TRBD1 (5 bases). The germline CDR1 and CDR2 sequences are MNHNY and SVGAGI (reference sequence). This CDR3 has 15 amino acids. The ends were cut back, 7 bases at V and 0 bases at J, with 15 bases in the middle. The CDR3 nucleotides read TGTGCCAGCATGGGGCAGGGTCTAACTAACTATGGCTACACCTTC. Its translation: CASMGQGLTNYGYTF.

V and J are TRBV5-1 and TRBJ2-3; 13 nucleotides line up with TRBD2. The CDR3 is 16 amino acids. Per germline, CDR1 SGHRS and CDR2 YFSETQ. Trimming at V came to 3 bases and at J to 9 bases, leaving 10 bases not matched to a gene. The chain's CDR3 is CASSYGTSGMGSTQYF. CDR3 bases: TGCGCCAGCAGCTACGGGACTAGCGGGATGGGGAGCACGCAGTATTTT.

The chain is built from TRBV5-1 and TRBJ2-5; 9 bases agree with TRBD2. Germline V gene lookup returns CDR1 SGHRS and CDR2 YFSETQ. The CDR3 loop spans 19 amino acids. With 0 bases clipped from V and 5 bases from J, the junction kept 17 bases outside the gene matches. CDR3 residues: CASSLANIAGVRSLETQYF. The CDR3 DNA sequence: TGCGCCAGCAGCTTGGCCAACATAGCGGGAGTAAGGTCGCTGGAGACCCAGTACTTC.

V and J are TRBV2 and TRBJ2-7, with D possibly TRBD2 on 5 matching bases. Germline V gene lookup returns CDR1 SNHLY and CDR2 FYNNEI. The CDR3 covers 12 residues. The ends were cut back, 6 bases at V and 4 bases at J, with 10 bases in the middle. The CDR3 here is CASSQSGYEQYF. The CDR3 coding sequence is TGTGCCAGCAGCCAATCGGGGTACGAGCAGTACTTC.

This chain connects TRBV7-9 to TRBJ2-7; 8 nucleotides line up with TRBD2. The CDR3 totals 15 residues. The germline CDR1 and CDR2 sequences are SEHNR and FQNEAQ (reference sequence). With 3 bases clipped from V and 3 bases from J, the junction kept 7 bases outside the gene matches. In DNA, the CDR3 is TGTGCCAGCAGCTTGCTAGCGGGTGGAATCTACGAGCAGTACTTC. It is translated as CASSLLAGGIYEQYF. The entire variable domain, with the rest obtained from reference TRBV7-9 and TRBJ2-7, is as follows: DTGVSQNPRHKITKRGQNVTFRCDPISEHNRLYWYRQTLGQGPEFLTYFQNEAQLEKSRLLSDRFSAERPKGSFSTLEIQRTEQGDSAMYLCASSLLAGGIYEQYFGPGTRLTVT.

This clone has only one observation. V usage is TRBV7-8 and J usage is TRBJ2-1; 10 nucleotides match TRBD2. The CDR3 loop spans 15 amino acids. The germline CDR1 and CDR2 sequences are SGHVS and FQNEAQ. Losses at the gene ends were 3 bases for V and 3 bases for J; bases not matched to a gene: 2. CDR3 loop: CASSFLAGVYNEQFF. CDR3 DNA: TGTGCCAGCAGCTTTCTAGCGGGAGTCTACAATGAGCAGTTCTTC.

The chain combines TRBV29-1 with TRBJ1-1; D gene ambiguous. Germline CDR1 and CDR2: SQVTM and ANQGSEA. This CDR3 spans 14 amino acids. Trimming shortened V by 5 bases and J by 4 bases, and 17 bases separated the two germline ends. CDR3: CSVQYGAAGTEAFF. CDR3 sequence (DNA): TGCAGCGTTCAGTACGGTGCGGCGGGCACTGAAGCTTTCTTT. Based on the CDR3 plus reference TRBV29-1 and TRBJ1-1, the full variable domain is SAVISQKPSRDICQRGTSLTIQCQVDSQVTMMFWYRQQPGQSLTLIATANQGSEATYESGFVIDKFPISRPNLTFSTLTVSNMSPEDSSIYLCSVQYGAAGTEAFFGQGTRLTVV.

This chain joins TRBV27 and TRBJ2-7; TRBD1 matches 7 bases. The CDR3 totals 14 residues. CDR1 MNHEY and CDR2 SMNVEV come from the germline V gene (reference sequence). Trimming cost V 3 bases and J 2 bases; bases outside gene matches: 4. The CDR3 coding sequence is TGTGCCAGCAGTTTCCCGGGACAGCCCTACGAGCAGTACTTC. Its translation is CASSFPGQPYEQYF.

This sequence joins TRBV15 and TRBJ2-5; weak D call: TRBD2 (5 bases). Trimming took off 0 bases at V and 4 bases at J, with 9 bases between the two ends. CDR1 LNHNV and CDR2 YYDKDF come from the germline V gene (reference sequence). The CDR3 loop spans 14 amino acids. The CDR3 bases are TGTGCCACCAGCAGAGATAGAGGGATAGAGACCCAGTACTTC. This sequence encodes CATSRDRGIETQYF. Full variable domain (missing parts from reference TRBV15 and TRBJ2-5): DAMVIQNPRYQVTQFGKPVTLSCSQTLNHNVMYWYQQKSSQAPKLLFHYYDKDFNNEADTPDNFQSRRPNTSFCFLDIRSPGLGDTAMYLCATSRDRGIETQYFGPGTRLLVL.

This rearrangement joins TRBV28 to TRBJ1-2, with 8 positions matching TRBD1. Germline-derived CDR1 and CDR2 are MDHEN and SYDVKM. The CDR3 covers 14 residues. The V gene end was trimmed by 5 bases and the J gene end by 5 bases; junction bases not matched to a gene: 7. The CDR3 loop reads CASSGSGTGYGYTF. CDR3 nucleotides: TGTGCCAGCAGTGGATCCGGGACAGGTTATGGCTACACCTTC.

This chain connects TRBV7-3 to TRBJ1-1, with 7 bases fitting TRBD1. CDR3 length equals 15 residues. The V gene's germline CDR1 is SGHTA and CDR2 FQGTGA. The junction had 7 bases not matched to a gene; V was cut back by 2 bases and J by 4 bases. CDR3 sequence reads: CASSLSGGWSTEAFF. CDR3 in DNA: TGTGCCAGCAGCTTATCAGGGGGATGGTCCACTGAAGCTTTCTTT.

This rearrangement joins TRBV19 to TRBJ1-5, with 7 bases that match TRBD1. Looked up from germline, CDR1 is LNHDA and CDR2 is SQIVND (reference sequence). The CDR3 extends over 15 amino acids. V gave up 4 bases and J gave up 2 bases; unmatched junction bases: 5. CDR3 nucleotide sequence: TGTGCCAGTAGTAGTCAAGGGGGCGGCAATCAGCCCCAGCATTTT. It is translated as CASSSQGGGNQPQHF.

The rearrangement links TRBV7-9 to TRBJ2-3; D may be TRBD2 (5 bases). Germline-derived CDR1 and CDR2 are SEHNR and FQNEAQ (reference sequence). V was cut by 0 bases and J by 3 bases, with 10 bases left in between. This CDR3 is 15 amino acids long. CDR3 in amino acids: CASSLAGVRTDTQYF. The CDR3 DNA follows: TGTGCCAGCAGCTTAGCGGGAGTGAGGACAGATACGCAGTATTTT.

J is TRBJ1-5 and V is TRBV28; D unresolved. The CDR3 is 13 residues long. Germline V gene data show CDR1 as MDHEN and CDR2 as SYDVKM. V was clipped by 6 bases and J by 5 bases, with 11 bases between them. The CDR3 loop is CASRISLDQPQHF. In nucleotides, the CDR3 is TGTGCCAGCAGGATATCTTTAGATCAGCCCCAGCATTTT.

J is TRBJ2-1 and V is TRBV28, with D possibly being TRBD2 (6 bases). Germline CDR1 is MDHEN and CDR2 is SYDVKM. The CDR3 runs to 20 residues. Trimming stripped 1 base from V and 4 bases from J, with 26 bases between. CDR3 amino acids: CASSLSEGDSTDERYNEQFF. The CDR3 DNA reads as TGTGCCAGCAGTTTATCCGAAGGGGACTCCACGGATGAAAGGTACAATGAGCAGTTCTTC. The full variable domain, completed using reference TRBV28 and TRBJ2-1, is DVKVTQSSRYLVKRTGEKVFLECVQDMDHENMFWYRQDPGLGLRLIYFSYDVKMKEKGDIPEGYSVSREKKERFSLILESASTNQTSMYLCASSLSEGDSTDERYNEQFFGPGTRLTVL.

CDR3 residues: CASSPPGTSGVNEQFF. The CDR3 DNA sequence: TGCGCCAGCAGCCCCCCCGGGACTAGCGGGGTGAATGAGCAGTTCTTC. The chain is built from TRBV5-1 and TRBJ2-1; TRBD2 matches at 13 bases. The ends lost 4 bases at V and 7 bases at J; junction bases unmatched: 8. The CDR3 is made up of 16 amino acids. Germline V CDR1 and CDR2: SGHRS, YFSETQ.

V gene TRBV28 combines with J gene TRBJ2-5, with 10 nucleotides matching TRBD1. Per the germline V gene, CDR1 is MDHEN and CDR2 is SYDVKM. The CDR3 loop spans 16 amino acids. V shed 0 bases and J 4 bases; nucleotides not matched to a gene: 5. CDR3 in amino acids: CASSLWGTGVRETQYF. CDR3 nucleotide sequence: TGTGCCAGCAGTTTATGGGGGACAGGGGTACGAGAGACCCAGTACTTC.

The chain employs TRBV5-1 and TRBJ2-7, with TRBD2 matching over 11 bases. The CDR3 is 15 residues long. In germline, CDR1 is SGHRS, CDR2 YFSETQ. The trim removed 6 bases at V and 7 bases at J, leaving 12 bases unmatched. CDR3 sequence reads: CASTRLSGRAREQYF. CDR3 DNA sequence: TGCGCCAGCACCCGGCTTAGCGGGAGGGCAAGGGAGCAGTACTTC.

The chain recombines TRBV7-3 with TRBJ2-5; TRBD1 might be the D (6 bases). Per the germline V gene, CDR1 is SGHTA and CDR2 is FQGTGA. Between the trimmed V and J ends, which lost 6 bases and 0 bases, there was a span of 14 bases. The CDR3 is made up of 15 amino acids. The CDR3 nucleotides are TGTGCCAGCAGTTCACAGGGTTTCTACCAAGAGACCCAGTACTTC. The encoded protein is CASSSQGFYQETQYF.

The genes are TRBV28 and TRBJ1-5; 9 positions agree with TRBD1. The CDR3 runs 16 residues. Germline V lookup: CDR1 MDHEN, CDR2 SYDVKM. The junction had 5 bases not matched to a gene; V was cut back by 2 bases and J by 3 bases. This CDR3 is CASSLVQGAPNQPQHF. The CDR3 DNA follows: TGTGCCAGCAGTTTAGTACAGGGGGCACCCAATCAGCCCCAGCATTTT.

V and J are TRBV7-9 and TRBJ1-3, with D perhaps TRBD1 (5 bases). Germline-derived CDR1 and CDR2 are SEHNR and FQNEAQ (reference sequence). The CDR3 contains 16 residues. The V gene lost 1 base and the J gene lost 2 bases, with 12 bases spanning the gap. CDR3 residues: CASSLELGGTGNTIYF. In DNA form, the CDR3 reads TGTGCCAGCAGCTTAGAGCTGGGGGGAACTGGAAACACCATATATTTT. The whole variable domain, filled in from reference TRBV7-9 and TRBJ1-3, reads DTGVSQNPRHKITKRGQNVTFRCDPISEHNRLYWYRQTLGQGPEFLTYFQNEAQLEKSRLLSDRFSAERPKGSFSTLEIQRTEQGDSAMYLCASSLELGGTGNTIYFGEGSWLTVV.

The sample holds one count of this clone. This chain links TRBV6-5 with TRBJ1-2, with D possibly TRBD1 on 6 matching bases. This CDR3 contains 14 residues. V shed 5 bases and J shed 4 bases, with 14 bases lying between them. Per the germline V gene, CDR1 is MNHEY and CDR2 is SVGAGI. Written as DNA, the CDR3 is TGTGCCAGCAGTGGGTGGGACAAGCCCTATGGCTACACCTTC. Amino acid sequence: CASSGWDKPYGYTF.

The chain uses TRBV2 and TRBJ1-1, with D uncertain. CDR1 is SNHLY and CDR2 is FYNNEI in the germline V gene. The CDR3 has 13 amino acids. Trimming stripped 3 bases from V and 1 base from J, with 6 bases between. CDR3 sequence reads: CASSDDTNTEAFF. The DNA for the CDR3 is TGTGCCAGCAGTGACGACACGAACACTGAAGCTTTCTTT.

The genes are TRBV28 and TRBJ1-1; a possible D gene is TRBD1 (5 bases). Germline loops: CDR1 MDHEN, CDR2 SYDVKM. V was trimmed by 3 bases and J by 10 bases, leaving 15 bases between them. CDR3 length equals 13 residues. In DNA, the CDR3 is TGTGCCAGCAGTTTGAGTTGGGTAGGGGTAGCTTTCTTT. Translating it yields CASSLSWVGVAFF.

The chain employs TRBV2 and TRBJ1-2, with D possibly being TRBD1 (6 bases). The CDR3 extends over 14 amino acids. CDR1 is SNHLY, CDR2 FYNNEI, per germline. The V end was cut by 7 bases, the J end by 3 bases, with 15 bases between. Here the CDR3 reads CASKRGGSDYGYTF. The DNA for the CDR3 is TGTGCCAGCAAAAGGGGGGGATCTGACTATGGCTACACCTTC. The variable domain in full, completed from reference TRBV2 and TRBJ1-2, reads EPEVTQTPSHQVTQMGQEVILRCVPISNHLYFYWYRQILGQKVEFLVSFYNNEISEKSEIFDDQFSVERPDGSNFTLKIRSTKLEDSAMYFCASKRGGSDYGYTFGSGTRLTVV.